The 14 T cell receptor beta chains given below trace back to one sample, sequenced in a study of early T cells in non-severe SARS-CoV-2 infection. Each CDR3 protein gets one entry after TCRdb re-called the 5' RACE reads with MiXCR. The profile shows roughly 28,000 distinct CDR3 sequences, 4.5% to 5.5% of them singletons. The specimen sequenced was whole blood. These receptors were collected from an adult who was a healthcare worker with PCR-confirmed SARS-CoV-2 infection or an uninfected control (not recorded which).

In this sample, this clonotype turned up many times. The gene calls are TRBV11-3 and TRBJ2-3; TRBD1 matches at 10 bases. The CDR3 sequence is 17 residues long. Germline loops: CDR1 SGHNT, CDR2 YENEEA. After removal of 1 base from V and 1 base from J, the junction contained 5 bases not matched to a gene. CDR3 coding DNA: TGTGCCAGCAGCTTAGGACAGGGGGCCGGCCGCACAGATACGCAGTATTTT. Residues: CASSLGQGAGRTDTQYF.

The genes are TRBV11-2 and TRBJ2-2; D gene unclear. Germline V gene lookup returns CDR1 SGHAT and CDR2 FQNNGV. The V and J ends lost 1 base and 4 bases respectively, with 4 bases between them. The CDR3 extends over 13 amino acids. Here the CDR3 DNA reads TGTGCCAGCAGCTTAGCGGGCACCGGGGAGCTGTTTTTT. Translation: CASSLAGTGELFF.

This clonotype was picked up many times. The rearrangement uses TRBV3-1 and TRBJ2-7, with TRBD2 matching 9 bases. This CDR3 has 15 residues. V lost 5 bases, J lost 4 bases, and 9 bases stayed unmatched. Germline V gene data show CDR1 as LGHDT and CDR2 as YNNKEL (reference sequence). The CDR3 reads CASSSTSSGIYEQYF. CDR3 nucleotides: TGTGCCAGCAGCTCGACTTCTAGCGGGATATACGAGCAGTACTTC.

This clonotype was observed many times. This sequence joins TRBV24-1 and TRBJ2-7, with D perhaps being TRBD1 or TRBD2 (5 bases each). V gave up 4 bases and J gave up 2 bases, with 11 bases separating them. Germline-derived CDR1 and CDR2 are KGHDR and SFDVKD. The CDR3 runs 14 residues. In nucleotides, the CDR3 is TGTGCCACCAGTGACCCGGGGCGCCCCTACGAGCAGTACTTC. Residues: CATSDPGRPYEQYF.

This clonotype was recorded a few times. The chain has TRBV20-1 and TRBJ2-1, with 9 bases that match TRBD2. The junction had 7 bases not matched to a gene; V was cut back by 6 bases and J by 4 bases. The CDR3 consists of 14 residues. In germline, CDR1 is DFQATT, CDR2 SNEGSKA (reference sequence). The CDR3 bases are TGCAGTGCATATAGCGGGGGCCTTTACAATGAGCAGTTCTTC. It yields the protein CSAYSGGLYNEQFF.

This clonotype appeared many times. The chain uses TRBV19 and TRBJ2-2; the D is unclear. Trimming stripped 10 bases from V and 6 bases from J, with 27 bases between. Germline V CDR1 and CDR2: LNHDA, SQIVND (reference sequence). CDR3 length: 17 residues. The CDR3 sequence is CATTSGSRYRQAGELFF. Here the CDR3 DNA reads TGTGCCACGACCTCCGGGTCAAGATACCGTCAGGCCGGGGAGCTGTTTTTT.

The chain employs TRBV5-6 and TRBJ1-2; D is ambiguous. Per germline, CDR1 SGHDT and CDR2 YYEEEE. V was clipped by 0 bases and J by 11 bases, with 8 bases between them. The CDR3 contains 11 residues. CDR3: CASSLDFAYTF. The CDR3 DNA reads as TGTGCCAGCAGCTTGGATTTCGCTTACACCTTC.

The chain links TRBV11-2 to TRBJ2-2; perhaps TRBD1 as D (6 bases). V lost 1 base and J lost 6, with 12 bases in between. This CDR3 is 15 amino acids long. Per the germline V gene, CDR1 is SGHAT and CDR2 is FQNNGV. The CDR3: CASSLAFRGAGELFF. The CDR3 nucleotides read TGTGCCAGCAGCTTAGCGTTCAGGGGAGCCGGGGAGCTGTTTTTT.

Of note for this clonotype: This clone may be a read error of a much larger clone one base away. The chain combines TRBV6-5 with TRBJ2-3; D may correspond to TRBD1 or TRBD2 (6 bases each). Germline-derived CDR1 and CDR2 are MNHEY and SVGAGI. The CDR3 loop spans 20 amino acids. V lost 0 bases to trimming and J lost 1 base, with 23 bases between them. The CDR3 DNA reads TGTGCCAGCAGTTACTCCCTTCGGTGGGAGAGGGGGGTCGGCACAGATACGCAGTATTTT. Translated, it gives CASSYSLRWERGVGTDTQYF.

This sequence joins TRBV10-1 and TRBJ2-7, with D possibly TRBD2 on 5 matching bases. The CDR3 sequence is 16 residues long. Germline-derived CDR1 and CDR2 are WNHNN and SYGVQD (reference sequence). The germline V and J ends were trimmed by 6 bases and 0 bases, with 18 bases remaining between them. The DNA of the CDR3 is TGCGCCAGCAGGGACTCGGCACACCCGAGCTCCTACGAGCAGTACTTC. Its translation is CASRDSAHPSSYEQYF.

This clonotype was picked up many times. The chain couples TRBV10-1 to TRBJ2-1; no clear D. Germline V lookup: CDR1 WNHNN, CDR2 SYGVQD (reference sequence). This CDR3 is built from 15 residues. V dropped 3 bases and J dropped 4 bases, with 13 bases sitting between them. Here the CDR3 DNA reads TGCGCCAGCAGTGAAGTGGGGTTAGGATACAATGAGCAGTTCTTC. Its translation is CASSEVGLGYNEQFF.

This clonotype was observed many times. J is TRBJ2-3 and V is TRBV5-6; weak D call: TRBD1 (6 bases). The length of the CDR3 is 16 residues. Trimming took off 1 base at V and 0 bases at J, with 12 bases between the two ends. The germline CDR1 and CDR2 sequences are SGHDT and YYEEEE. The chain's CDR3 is CASSLMGTGSTDTQYF. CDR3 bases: TGTGCCAGCAGCTTGATGGGCACAGGGAGCACAGATACGCAGTATTTT. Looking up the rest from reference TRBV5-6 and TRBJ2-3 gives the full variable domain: DAGVTQSPTHLIKTRGQQVTLRCSPKSGHDTVSWYQQALGQGPQFIFQYYEEEERQRGNFPDRFSGHQFPNYSSELNVNALLLGDSALYLCASSLMGTGSTDTQYFGPGTRLTVL.

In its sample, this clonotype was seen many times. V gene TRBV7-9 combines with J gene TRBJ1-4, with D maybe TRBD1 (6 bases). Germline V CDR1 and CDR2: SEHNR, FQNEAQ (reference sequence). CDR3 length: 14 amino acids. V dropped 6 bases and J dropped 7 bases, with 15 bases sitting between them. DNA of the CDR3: TGTGCCAGCAGTGCGGGACAACTTGGTGAAAAACTGTTTTTT. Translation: CASSAGQLGEKLFF.

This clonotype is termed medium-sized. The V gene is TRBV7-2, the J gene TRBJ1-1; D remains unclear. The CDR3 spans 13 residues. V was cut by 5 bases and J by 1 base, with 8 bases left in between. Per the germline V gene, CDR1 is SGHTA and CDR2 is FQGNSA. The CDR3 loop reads CASSLTWNTEAFF. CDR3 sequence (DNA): TGTGCCAGCAGCCTTACCTGGAACACTGAAGCTTTCTTT.